The clone carrying this T cell receptor (beta chain) was seen repeatedly, ten times or more. Its antigen is not identified. The data were taken from a study of T cell repertoires in cytomegalovirus infection. Study-wide background: The public TCR beta signatures pointed to both CMV infection and matching HLA type. Whole-study findings and limits: Individuals carrying CMV plus the relevant HLA were identified by cumulative frequency of public TCR beta families. There were HLA-C-restricted CMV-specific TCR beta clonotypes dominating the ex vivo response.

TCRdb processed the reads anew with MiXCR; each CDR3 protein has one entry. The sample records a few hundred thousand distinct CDR3 sequences, about 23% being singletons. The receptor was isolated from a human donor in good health (CMV status not recorded). Some clones in this sample may be carry-over from other donors' samples. Material: CD8+ T cells from PBMCs.

The CDR3 sequence is CASSADGYNSPLHF. The CDR3, as DNA: TGTGCCAGCAGCGCGGACGGCTATAATTCACCCCTCCACTTT. The chain uses TRBV7-9 and TRBJ1-6; D not certain. This CDR3 region has 14 residues. The germline V gene encodes CDR1 SEHNR and CDR2 FQNEAQ (reference sequence). The V and J ends lost 5 bases and 3 bases respectively, with 8 bases between them.